This T cell receptor beta chain was documented in a study of CD8+ T cells in alopecia areata. The CDR3 covers 14 residues. Per the germline V gene, CDR1 is GTSNPN and CDR2 is SVGIG (reference sequence). V shed 0 bases and J shed 8 bases, with 13 bases lying between them. RNA was isolated and reverse transcribed to cDNA, the sequencing template. Profiled with immunoSEQ multiplex PCR; TCRdb holds only in-frame clones, not every one. This sample has around 210,000 clones, with 45% to 70% found just once. The sequencing sample was made of CD8+ T cells sorted from blood. This chain connects TRBV30 to TRBJ1-4; D might be TRBD1 (5 bases). This receptor was identified in a human donor in good health. The chain's CDR3 is CAWSVSQGWEKLFF. The CDR3 coding sequence is TGTGCCTGGAGTGTTAGCCAGGGTTGGGAAAAACTGTTTTTT.